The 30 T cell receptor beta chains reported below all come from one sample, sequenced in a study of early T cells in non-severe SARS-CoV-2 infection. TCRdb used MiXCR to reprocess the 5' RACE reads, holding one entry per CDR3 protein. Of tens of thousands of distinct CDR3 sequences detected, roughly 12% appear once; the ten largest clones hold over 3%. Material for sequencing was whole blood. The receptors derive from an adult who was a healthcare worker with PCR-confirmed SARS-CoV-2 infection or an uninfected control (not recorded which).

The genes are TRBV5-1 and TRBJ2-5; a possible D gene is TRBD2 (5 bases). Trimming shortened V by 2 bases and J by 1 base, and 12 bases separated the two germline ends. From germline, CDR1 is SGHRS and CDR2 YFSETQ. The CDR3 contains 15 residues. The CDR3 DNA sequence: TGCGCCAGCAGCTTCCGGGGTACGCTCCAAGAGACCCAGTACTTC. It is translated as CASSFRGTLQETQYF.

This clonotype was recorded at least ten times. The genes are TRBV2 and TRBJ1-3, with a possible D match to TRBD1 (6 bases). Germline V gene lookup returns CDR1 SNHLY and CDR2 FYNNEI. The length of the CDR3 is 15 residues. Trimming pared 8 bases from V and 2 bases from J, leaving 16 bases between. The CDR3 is CASRAGTQTGNTIYF. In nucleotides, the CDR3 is TGTGCCAGCCGTGCCGGGACACAAACTGGAAACACCATATATTTT.

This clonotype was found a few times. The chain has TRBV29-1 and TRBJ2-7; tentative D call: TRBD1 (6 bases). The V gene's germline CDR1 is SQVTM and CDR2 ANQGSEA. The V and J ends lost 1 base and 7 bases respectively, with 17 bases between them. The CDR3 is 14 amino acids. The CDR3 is CSVEAEQGRWEQYF. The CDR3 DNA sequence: TGCAGCGTTGAAGCCGAACAGGGTCGGTGGGAGCAGTACTTC.

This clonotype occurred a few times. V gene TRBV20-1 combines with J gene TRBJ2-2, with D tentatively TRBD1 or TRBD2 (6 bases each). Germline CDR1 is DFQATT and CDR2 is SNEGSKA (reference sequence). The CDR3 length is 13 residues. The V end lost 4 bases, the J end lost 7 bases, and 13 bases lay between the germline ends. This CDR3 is CSAKAGGGGELFF. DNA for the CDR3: TGCAGTGCTAAGGCCGGGGGCGGCGGGGAGCTGTTTTTT.

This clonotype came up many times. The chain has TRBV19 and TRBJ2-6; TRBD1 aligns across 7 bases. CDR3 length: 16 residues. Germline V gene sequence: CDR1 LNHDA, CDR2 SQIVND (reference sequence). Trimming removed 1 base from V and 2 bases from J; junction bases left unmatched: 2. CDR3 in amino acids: CASSIGGGTGANVLTF. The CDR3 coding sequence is TGTGCCAGTAGTATAGGAGGGGGCACTGGGGCCAACGTCCTGACTTTC.

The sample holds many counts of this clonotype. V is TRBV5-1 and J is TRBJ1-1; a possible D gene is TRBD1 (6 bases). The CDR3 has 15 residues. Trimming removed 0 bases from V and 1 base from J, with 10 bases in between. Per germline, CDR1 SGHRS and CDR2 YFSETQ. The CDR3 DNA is TGCGCCAGCAGCTTGGAACCCAGGGGGAACACTGAAGCTTTCTTT. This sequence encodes CASSLEPRGNTEAFF.

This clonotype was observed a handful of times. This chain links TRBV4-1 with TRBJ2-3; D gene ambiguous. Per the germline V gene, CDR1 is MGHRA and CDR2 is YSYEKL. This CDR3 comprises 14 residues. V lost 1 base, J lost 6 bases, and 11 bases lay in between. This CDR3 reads CASSQGTPRDTQYF. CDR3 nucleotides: TGCGCCAGCAGCCAAGGGACCCCGCGGGATACGCAGTATTTT.

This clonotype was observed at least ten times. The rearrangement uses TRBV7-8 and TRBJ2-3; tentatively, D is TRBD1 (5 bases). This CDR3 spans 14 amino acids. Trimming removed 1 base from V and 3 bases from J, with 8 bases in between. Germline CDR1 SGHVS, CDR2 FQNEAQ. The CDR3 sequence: CASSLEGWTDTQYF. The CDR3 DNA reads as TGTGCCAGCAGCTTAGAGGGGTGGACAGATACGCAGTATTTT.

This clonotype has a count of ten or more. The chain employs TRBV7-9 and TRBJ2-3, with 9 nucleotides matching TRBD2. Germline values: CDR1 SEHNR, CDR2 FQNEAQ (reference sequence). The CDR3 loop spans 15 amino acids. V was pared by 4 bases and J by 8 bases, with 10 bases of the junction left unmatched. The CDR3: CASSSHSGGGITQYF. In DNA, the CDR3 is TGTGCCAGCAGCTCCCATAGCGGGGGAGGAATTACGCAGTATTTT.

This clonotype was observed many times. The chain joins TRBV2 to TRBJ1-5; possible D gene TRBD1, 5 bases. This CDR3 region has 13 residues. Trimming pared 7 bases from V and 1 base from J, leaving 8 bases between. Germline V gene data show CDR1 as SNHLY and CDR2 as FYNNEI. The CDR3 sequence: CASNRDSNQPQHF. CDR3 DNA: TGTGCCAGCAACCGGGACAGCAATCAGCCCCAGCATTTT. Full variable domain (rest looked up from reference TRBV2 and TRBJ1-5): EPEVTQTPSHQVTQMGQEVILRCVPISNHLYFYWYRQILGQKVEFLVSFYNNEISEKSEIFDDQFSVERPDGSNFTLKIRSTKLEDSAMYFCASNRDSNQPQHFGDGTRLSIL.

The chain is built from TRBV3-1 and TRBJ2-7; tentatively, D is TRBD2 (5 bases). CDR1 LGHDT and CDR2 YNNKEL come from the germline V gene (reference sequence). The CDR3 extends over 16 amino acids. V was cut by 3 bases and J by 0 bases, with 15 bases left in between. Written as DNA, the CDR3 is TGTGCCAGCAGCCACCCCAAGCGAGGGCTCTCCTACGAGCAGTACTTC. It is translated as CASSHPKRGLSYEQYF.

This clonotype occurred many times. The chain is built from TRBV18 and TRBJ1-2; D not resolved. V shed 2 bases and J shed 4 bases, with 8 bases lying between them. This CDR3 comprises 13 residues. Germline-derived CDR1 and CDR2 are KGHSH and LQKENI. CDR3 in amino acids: CASSPGDFYGYTF. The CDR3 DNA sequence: TGTGCCAGCTCACCAGGAGACTTCTATGGCTACACCTTC. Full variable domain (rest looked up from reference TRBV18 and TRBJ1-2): NAGVMQNPRHLVRRRGQEARLRCSPMKGHSHVYWYRQLPEEGLKFMVYLQKENIIDESGMPKERFSAEFPKEGPSILRIQQVVRGDSAAYFCASSPGDFYGYTFGSGTRLTVV.

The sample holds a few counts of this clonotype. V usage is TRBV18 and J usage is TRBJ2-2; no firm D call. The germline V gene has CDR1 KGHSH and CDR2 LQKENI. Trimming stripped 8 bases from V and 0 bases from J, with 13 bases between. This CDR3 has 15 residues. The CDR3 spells CASRSSTANTGELFF. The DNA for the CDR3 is TGTGCCAGCCGTTCGAGTACAGCGAACACCGGGGAGCTGTTTTTT.

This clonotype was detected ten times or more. The CDR3, as DNA: TGTGCCAGCAGTTTAACCGGGACTAGCGGGAGGCGGGGGAGCGGGGAGCTGTTTTTT. This translates into CASSLTGTSGRRGSGELFF. J is TRBJ2-2 and V is TRBV6-5; TRBD2 matches at 15 bases. Germline-derived CDR1 and CDR2 are MNHEY and SVGAGI. The CDR3 runs 19 residues. Trimming took 4 bases from V and 7 from J; bases not matched to a gene: 13.

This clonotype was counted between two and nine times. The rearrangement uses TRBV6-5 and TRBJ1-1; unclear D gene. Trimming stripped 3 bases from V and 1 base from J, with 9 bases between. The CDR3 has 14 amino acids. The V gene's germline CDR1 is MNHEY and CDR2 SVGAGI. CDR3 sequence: CASSYGYRNTEAFF. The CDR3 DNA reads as TGTGCCAGCAGTTATGGTTACAGGAACACTGAAGCTTTCTTT.

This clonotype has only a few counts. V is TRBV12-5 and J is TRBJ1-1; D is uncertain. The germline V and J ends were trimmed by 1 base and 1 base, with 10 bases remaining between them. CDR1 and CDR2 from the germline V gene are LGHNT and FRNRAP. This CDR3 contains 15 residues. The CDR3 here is CASGLGQAGNTEAFF. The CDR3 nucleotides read TGTGCTAGTGGTTTGGGGCAGGCGGGGAACACTGAAGCTTTCTTT.

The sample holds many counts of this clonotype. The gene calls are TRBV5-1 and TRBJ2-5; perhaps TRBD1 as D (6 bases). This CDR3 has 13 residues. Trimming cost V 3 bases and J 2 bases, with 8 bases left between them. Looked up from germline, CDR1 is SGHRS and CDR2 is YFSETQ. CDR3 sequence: CASSSGQQETQYF. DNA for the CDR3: TGCGCCAGCAGCTCAGGACAGCAAGAGACCCAGTACTTC.

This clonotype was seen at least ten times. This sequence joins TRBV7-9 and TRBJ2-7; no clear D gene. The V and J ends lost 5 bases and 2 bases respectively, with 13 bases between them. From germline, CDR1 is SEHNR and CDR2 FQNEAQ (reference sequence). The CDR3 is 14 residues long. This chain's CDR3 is CASSPDLQTYEQYF. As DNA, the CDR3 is TGTGCCAGCAGCCCCGACTTACAAACCTACGAGCAGTACTTC. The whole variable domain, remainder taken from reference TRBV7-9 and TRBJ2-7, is DTGVSQNPRHKITKRGQNVTFRCDPISEHNRLYWYRQTLGQGPEFLTYFQNEAQLEKSRLLSDRFSAERPKGSFSTLEIQRTEQGDSAMYLCASSPDLQTYEQYFGPGTRLTVT.

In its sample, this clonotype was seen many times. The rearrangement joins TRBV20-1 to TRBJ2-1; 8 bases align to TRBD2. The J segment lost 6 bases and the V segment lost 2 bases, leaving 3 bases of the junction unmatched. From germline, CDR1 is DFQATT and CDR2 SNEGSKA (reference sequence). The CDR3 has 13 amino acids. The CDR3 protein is CSARLAGSNEQFF. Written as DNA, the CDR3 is TGCAGTGCTAGATTAGCGGGAAGCAATGAGCAGTTCTTC.

CDR3 nucleotides: TGTGCCAGCAGCTTAGCTAGGACTACTTCCCAAGAGACCCAGTACTTC. Its translation is CASSLARTTSQETQYF. The rearrangement uses TRBV7-2 and TRBJ2-5, with D possibly being TRBD2 (6 bases). The CDR3 loop spans 16 amino acids. V was trimmed by 0 bases and J by 1 base, leaving 12 bases between them. CDR1 and CDR2 (germline): SGHTA, FQGNSA.

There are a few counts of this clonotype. The CDR3 DNA sequence: TGCAGCGCAGACAGATACAATGAGCAGTTCTTC. It specifies CSADRYNEQFF. The rearrangement joins TRBV29-1 to TRBJ2-1, with D perhaps TRBD1 (5 bases). CDR3 length: 11 amino acids. Trimming cost V 7 bases and J 4 bases, with 8 bases left between them. Germline V gene sequence: CDR1 SQVTM, CDR2 ANQGSEA.

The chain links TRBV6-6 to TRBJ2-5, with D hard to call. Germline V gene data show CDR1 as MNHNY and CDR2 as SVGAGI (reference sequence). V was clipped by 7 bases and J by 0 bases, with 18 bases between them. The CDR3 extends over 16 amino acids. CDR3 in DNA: TGTGCCAGCACCTTAGGAGTATTGGGGTACCAAGAGACCCAGTACTTC. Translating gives CASTLGVLGYQETQYF.

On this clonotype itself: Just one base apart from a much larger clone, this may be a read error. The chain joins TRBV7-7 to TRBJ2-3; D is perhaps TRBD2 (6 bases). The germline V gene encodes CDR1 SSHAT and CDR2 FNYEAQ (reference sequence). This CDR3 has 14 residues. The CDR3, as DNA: TGTGCCATCAGCATTAGCGGAGCAGGAGATACGCAGTATTTT. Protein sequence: CAISISGAGDTQYF.

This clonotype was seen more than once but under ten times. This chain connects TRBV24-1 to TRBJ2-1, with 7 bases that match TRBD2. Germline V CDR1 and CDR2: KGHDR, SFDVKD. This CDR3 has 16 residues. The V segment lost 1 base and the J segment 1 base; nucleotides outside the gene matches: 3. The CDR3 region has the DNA TGTGCCACCAGTGATTTAGCGGGAAGGTCCTACAATGAGCAGTTCTTC. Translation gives CATSDLAGRSYNEQFF.

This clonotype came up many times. CDR3 region: CASSLGQKLTGELFF. The CDR3 nucleotides read TGCGCCAGCAGCTTGGGACAGAAGTTGACCGGGGAGCTGTTTTTT. The chain couples TRBV5-1 to TRBJ2-2, with D tentatively TRBD1 (5 bases). Germline CDR1 and CDR2: SGHRS and YFSETQ. CDR3 length equals 15 residues. V was cut by 0 bases and J by 5 bases, with 11 bases left in between.

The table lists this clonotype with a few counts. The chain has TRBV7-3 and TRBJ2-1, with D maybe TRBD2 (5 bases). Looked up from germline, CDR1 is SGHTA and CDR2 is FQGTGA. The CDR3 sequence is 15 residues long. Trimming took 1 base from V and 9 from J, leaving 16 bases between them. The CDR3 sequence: CASSLSADSGGEQFF. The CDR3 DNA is TGTGCCAGCAGCTTAAGTGCGGATTCCGGAGGTGAGCAGTTCTTC.

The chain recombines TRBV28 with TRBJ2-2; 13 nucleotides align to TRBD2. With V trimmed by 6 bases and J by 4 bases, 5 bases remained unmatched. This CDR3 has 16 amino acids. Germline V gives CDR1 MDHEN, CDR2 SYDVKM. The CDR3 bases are TGTGCCAGCAGCCTCCGGACTAGCGGGGGCACCGGGGAGCTGTTTTTT. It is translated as CASSLRTSGGTGELFF.

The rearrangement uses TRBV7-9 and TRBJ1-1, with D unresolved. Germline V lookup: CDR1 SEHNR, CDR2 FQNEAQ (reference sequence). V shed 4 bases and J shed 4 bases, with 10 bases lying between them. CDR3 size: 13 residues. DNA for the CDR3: TGTGCCAGCAGCTCGGAGCACGGCACTGAAGCTTTCTTT. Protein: CASSSEHGTEAFF.

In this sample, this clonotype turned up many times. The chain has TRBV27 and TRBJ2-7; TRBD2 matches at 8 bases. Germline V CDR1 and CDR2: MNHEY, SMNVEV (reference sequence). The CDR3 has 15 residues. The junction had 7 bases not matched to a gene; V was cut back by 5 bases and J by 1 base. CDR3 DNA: TGTGCCAGCAGTGGGGTGGCGGGAGGATCCTACGAGCAGTACTTC. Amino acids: CASSGVAGGSYEQYF.

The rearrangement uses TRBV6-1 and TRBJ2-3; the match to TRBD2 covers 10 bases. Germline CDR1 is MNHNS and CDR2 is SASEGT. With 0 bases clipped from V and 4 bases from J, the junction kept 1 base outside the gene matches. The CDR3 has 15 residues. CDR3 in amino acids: CASSEAAGGPDTQYF. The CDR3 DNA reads TGTGCCAGCAGTGAAGCAGCGGGAGGGCCAGATACGCAGTATTTT.